The 31 T cell receptor beta chains below were found in one sample sequenced in a study of beta chain features in type 1 diabetes. General study points: Type 1 diabetes patients had moderately but significantly shorter TCRB CDR3s in all four CD4+ subsets.

These receptors' antigens are unknown. The sequenced template was cDNA made from the entire isolated RNA. Libraries were prepared by immunoSEQ multiplex PCR; TCRdb keeps only in-frame clonotypes and omits some of them. Here the sample spans 600,000 to 750,000 clones, around 11% being singletons. The specimen was naive CD4+ T cells from blood. The source is a man aged 25 to 40 with type 1 diabetes.

Only a few counts were recorded for this clone. V usage is TRBV29-1 and J usage is TRBJ1-1; D is ambiguous. Trimming stripped 6 bases from V and 1 base from J, with 12 bases between. The length of the CDR3 is 13 residues. Germline V gene sequence: CDR1 SQVTM, CDR2 ANQGSEA. This CDR3 reads CSVAAGANTEAFF. In DNA form, the CDR3 reads TGCAGCGTGGCCGCCGGAGCGAACACTGAAGCTTTCTTT.

In the case of this clone: A junction end diverges from the germline sequence, so it may reflect a read error. Additional DNA sequences in this sample encode the identical CDR3. V and J are TRBV7-7 and TRBJ1-1; D possibly corresponds to TRBD1 (5 bases). The germline V gene encodes CDR1 SSHAT and CDR2 FNYEAQ (reference sequence). This CDR3 is 13 amino acids long. CDR3 loop: CASSLRENTEAFF. The CDR3, as DNA: TGTGCTAGCAGCCTCAGGGAGAACACTGAAGCTTTCTTT.

This chain uses TRBV28 with TRBJ1-2; D uncertain. Germline CDR1 is MDHEN and CDR2 is SYDVKM. Trimming removed 3 bases at V and 2 bases at J, with 7 bases between. The CDR3 is 13 amino acids. CDR3 protein: CASSFLLNYGYTF. In DNA form, the CDR3 reads TGTGCCAGCAGTTTCTTGCTCAACTATGGCTACACCTTC.

This clone was seen more than once but under ten times. The rearrangement uses TRBV30 and TRBJ1-5; D gene uncertain. The CDR3 runs 13 residues. V lost 0 bases to trimming and J lost 4 bases, with 7 bases between them. CDR1 GTSNPN and CDR2 SVGIG come from the germline V gene (reference sequence). The chain's CDR3 is CAWSVEFNQPQHF. The CDR3 DNA is TGTGCCTGGAGTGTTGAATTTAATCAGCCCCAGCATTTT.

This clone has just a few counts. The V and J genes are TRBV9 and TRBJ1-6; TRBD1 might be the D (6 bases). V dropped 2 bases and J dropped 5 bases, with 11 bases sitting between them. Germline CDR1 SGDLS, CDR2 YYNGEE. The CDR3 contains 15 residues. The CDR3 sequence is CASSVLQGDNSPLHF. Written as DNA, the CDR3 is TGTGCCAGCAGCGTCTTACAGGGTGATAATTCACCCCTCCACTTT.

This clone was seen more than once but under ten times. The chain combines TRBV5-6 with TRBJ2-3; D is perhaps TRBD1 (5 bases). The germline V and J ends were trimmed by 9 bases and 0 bases, with 11 bases remaining between them. This CDR3 region has 13 residues. Germline loops: CDR1 SGHDT, CDR2 YYEEEE. CDR3 residues: CATATDSTDTQYF. CDR3 nucleotides: TGTGCCACTGCGACAGACAGCACAGATACGCAGTATTTT.

A remark on this clone: Additional DNA sequences in this sample encode the identical CDR3. The chain carries TRBV9 and TRBJ2-3; D gene ambiguous. V was cut by 0 bases and J by 0 bases, with 5 bases left in between. The germline V gene has CDR1 SGDLS and CDR2 YYNGEE. The CDR3 runs 14 residues. The CDR3: CASSVGDSTDTQYF. In nucleotides, the CDR3 is TGTGCCAGCAGCGTAGGCGATAGCACAGATACGCAGTATTTT. Variable domain in full (rest from reference TRBV9 and TRBJ2-3): DSGVTQTPKHLITATGQRVTLRCSPRSGDLSVYWYQQSLDQGLQFLIQYYNGEERAKGNILERFSAQQFPDLHSELNLSSLELGDSALYFCASSVGDSTDTQYFGPGTRLTVL.

This clone has only a few counts. The chain recombines TRBV18 with TRBJ2-1; D is perhaps TRBD1 or TRBD2 (5 bases each). The CDR3 loop spans 15 amino acids. V lost 6 bases to trimming and J lost 7 bases, with 19 bases between them. Germline V CDR1 and CDR2: KGHSH, LQKENI. The CDR3 DNA sequence: TGTGCCAGCTCGCCTGCCGGGACCCCCGGGAATGAGCAGTTCTTC. Its protein is CASSPAGTPGNEQFF. The variable domain in full, with the rest retrieved from reference TRBV18 and TRBJ2-1, is NAGVMQNPRHLVRRRGQEARLRCSPMKGHSHVYWYRQLPEEGLKFMVYLQKENIIDESGMPKERFSAEFPKEGPSILRIQQVVRGDSAAYFCASSPAGTPGNEQFFGPGTRLTVL.

V gene TRBV28 combines with J gene TRBJ2-3, with D tentatively TRBD1 (5 bases). Germline CDR1 is MDHEN and CDR2 is SYDVKM. The V end was cut by 7 bases, the J end by 4 bases, with 12 bases between. CDR3 length: 13 residues. The CDR3 here is CASTLSRADTQYF. DNA of the CDR3: TGTGCCAGCACCTTAAGCAGGGCAGATACGCAGTATTTT. The complete variable domain, with remaining parts taken from reference TRBV28 and TRBJ2-3, reads DVKVTQSSRYLVKRTGEKVFLECVQDMDHENMFWYRQDPGLGLRLIYFSYDVKMKEKGDIPEGYSVSREKKERFSLILESASTNQTSMYLCASTLSRADTQYFGPGTRLTVL.

The rearrangement joins TRBV28 to TRBJ2-7; 8 nucleotides align to TRBD1. In germline, CDR1 is MDHEN, CDR2 SYDVKM. V lost 6 bases to trimming and J lost 5 bases; unmatched junction nucleotides: 9. CDR3 size: 14 residues. Here the CDR3 reads CASRPGQAVHEQYF. DNA for the CDR3: TGTGCCAGCAGACCGGGACAGGCGGTCCACGAGCAGTACTTC. Using reference TRBV28 and TRBJ2-7 for the parts outside the CDR3, the full variable domain is DVKVTQSSRYLVKRTGEKVFLECVQDMDHENMFWYRQDPGLGLRLIYFSYDVKMKEKGDIPEGYSVSREKKERFSLILESASTNQTSMYLCASRPGQAVHEQYFGPGTRLTVT.

The rearrangement uses TRBV7-9 and TRBJ1-5, with D perhaps TRBD1 (5 bases). The CDR3 has 14 amino acids. Germline assignment: CDR1 SEHNR and CDR2 FQNEAQ (reference sequence). V lost 5 bases, J lost 6 bases, and 14 bases lay in between. The CDR3: CASSPGGTSQPQHF. The CDR3 DNA is TGTGCCAGCAGCCCGGGGGGGACCAGTCAGCCCCAGCATTTT.

The V gene is TRBV2, the J gene TRBJ2-7; TRBD2 agrees at 7 bases. The CDR3 runs to 15 residues. V lost 0 bases and J lost 4; bases outside the gene matches: 6. Germline values: CDR1 SNHLY, CDR2 FYNNEI. This CDR3 is CASSEAGGINYEQYF. Here the CDR3 DNA reads TGTGCCAGCAGTGAAGCGGGGGGGATTAATTACGAGCAGTACTTC.

This clone showed up just a few times. The genes are TRBV9 and TRBJ1-1; no clear D gene. Trimming removed 3 bases from V and 0 bases from J, with 12 bases in between. The CDR3 runs to 15 residues. Germline V gene lookup returns CDR1 SGDLS and CDR2 YYNGEE. The CDR3 reads CASSGRNGLNTEAFF. CDR3 bases: TGTGCCAGCAGCGGCCGGAACGGATTGAACACTGAAGCTTTCTTT.

This clone was counted a few times. The chain joins TRBV6-1 to TRBJ2-4; D unresolved. The CDR3 length is 19 residues. Germline V gene lookup returns CDR1 MNHNS and CDR2 SASEGT. V was trimmed by 0 bases and J by 3 bases, leaving 21 bases between them. The CDR3 reads CASSEAPHLGMVVKNIQYF. The CDR3 coding sequence is TGTGCCAGCAGTGAAGCGCCGCATTTGGGGATGGTGGTCAAAAACATTCAGTACTTC.

This clone was seen only a few times. This chain links TRBV7-9 with TRBJ2-7; D remains unclear. Germline CDR1 SEHNR, CDR2 FQNEAQ (reference sequence). This CDR3 comprises 15 residues. V dropped 5 bases and J dropped 4 bases, with 18 bases sitting between them. This CDR3 reads CASSPPNGRPYEQYF. The CDR3 DNA is TGTGCCAGCAGCCCTCCCAACGGGCGCCCGTACGAGCAGTACTTC.

This clone has only a few counts. The V gene is TRBV11-3, the J gene TRBJ2-7; TRBD1 might be the D (6 bases). Trimming cost V 1 base and J 7 bases, with 14 bases left between them. The CDR3 has 14 residues. Looked up from germline, CDR1 is SGHNT and CDR2 is YENEEA. CDR3 in amino acids: CASSLALDDREQYF. In DNA form, the CDR3 reads TGTGCCAGCAGCTTAGCCCTGGATGACAGGGAGCAGTACTTC.

This rearrangement joins TRBV4-1 to TRBJ2-5, with 11 bases that match TRBD2. Per germline, CDR1 MGHRA and CDR2 YSYEKL. This CDR3 region has 15 residues. V shed 6 bases and J 3 bases; nucleotides not matched to a gene: 6. The DNA of the CDR3 is TGCGCCAGCAGTCGCCCGGGACTAGCGGAAGAGACCCAGTACTTC. This codes for CASSRPGLAEETQYF.

The genes are TRBV4-3 and TRBJ1-5; D unclear. CDR3 length: 15 residues. Per the germline V gene, CDR1 is LGHNA and CDR2 is YSLEER. The V end lost 3 bases, the J end lost 1 base, and 10 bases lay between the germline ends. CDR3 region: CASSQTLGSNQPQHF. The CDR3 bases are TGCGCCAGCAGCCAGACCTTGGGCAGCAATCAGCCCCAGCATTTT.

This clone has only a few counts. The rearrangement uses TRBV29-1 and TRBJ2-5, with TRBD2 identical over 9 bases. The CDR3 has 14 amino acids. Germline assignment: CDR1 SQVTM and CDR2 ANQGSEA. V lost 3 bases and J lost 4; bases outside the gene matches: 6. The CDR3 sequence: CSVDGGGAGETQYF. As DNA, the CDR3 is TGCAGCGTTGACGGCGGGGGGGCCGGAGAGACCCAGTACTTC.

With regard to this clone: Other DNA sequences in the same sample also yield this CDR3. The chain links TRBV2 to TRBJ2-1; D unresolved. The CDR3 consists of 11 residues. Trimming cost V 6 bases and J 4 bases, with 4 bases left between them. Germline CDR1 reads SNHLY; CDR2 reads FYNNEI. The CDR3 sequence: CASRAYNEQFF. In DNA, the CDR3 is TGTGCCAGCAGGGCTTACAATGAGCAGTTCTTC.

This clone was detected only a few times. The gene calls are TRBV5-1 and TRBJ2-1, with D maybe TRBD1 (6 bases). Germline V gives CDR1 SGHRS, CDR2 YFSETQ. The CDR3 has 14 residues. V was shortened by 3 bases and J by 1 base, with 8 bases between the two germline ends. In DNA form, the CDR3 reads TGCGCCAGCAGCTCCGGGACATCCTACAATGAGCAGTTCTTC. The encoded protein is CASSSGTSYNEQFF. Based on the CDR3 plus reference TRBV5-1 and TRBJ2-1, the full variable domain is KAGVTQTPRYLIKTRGQQVTLSCSPISGHRSVSWYQQTPGQGLQFLFEYFSETQRNKGNFPGRFSGRQFSNSRSEMNVSTLELGDSALYLCASSSGTSYNEQFFGPGTRLTVL.

CDR3 sequence: CASSQIPHDRSCYEQYF. DNA for the CDR3: TGTGCCAGCAGCCAGATACCACACGACAGGTCCTGTTACGAGCAGTACTTC. V usage is TRBV5-7 and J usage is TRBJ2-7, with D perhaps TRBD1 (6 bases). TRBV5-7 is flagged as an ORF with uncertain function. Between the trimmed V and J ends, which lost 4 bases and 4 bases, there was a span of 24 bases. The CDR3 runs 17 residues.

This clone occurred a few times. The chain links TRBV5-4 to TRBJ2-1; TRBD1 matches 9 bases. The CDR3 runs to 15 residues. Looked up from germline, CDR1 is SGHNT and CDR2 is YYREEE (reference sequence). V trimming: 4 bases; J trimming: 9 bases; junction bases outside the gene matches: 11. DNA of the CDR3: TGTGCCAGCAGCCCCCGGGACAGGGAAATCTCTGAGCAGTTCTTC. It codes for CASSPRDREISEQFF.

Of note for this clone: Other DNA sequences in this sample translate to the same CDR3. The chain joins TRBV7-2 to TRBJ2-7; D ambiguous. CDR1 is SGHTA and CDR2 is FQGNSA in the germline V gene. This CDR3 is built from 11 residues. V shed 1 base and J shed 4 bases, with 2 bases lying between them. This CDR3 reads CASSLEYEQYF. CDR3 DNA sequence: TGTGCCAGCAGCTTAGAGTACGAGCAGTACTTC.

V usage is TRBV9 and J usage is TRBJ1-1, with D unclear. Trimming left V 3 bases short and J 9 bases short, with 15 bases between. Germline assignment: CDR1 SGDLS and CDR2 YYNGEE. This CDR3 has 13 residues. Here the CDR3 DNA reads TGTGCCAGCAGCGCTACGGTGCAGCTCCAAGCTTTCTTT. Protein sequence: CASSATVQLQAFF.

A few counts support this clone. The chain is built from TRBV28 and TRBJ1-5; no reliable D call. Trimming removed 10 bases from V and 1 base from J, with 14 bases in between. Germline CDR1 reads MDHEN; CDR2 reads SYDVKM. The CDR3 loop spans 14 amino acids. The CDR3 is CATGRPFSNQPQHF. In DNA, the CDR3 is TGTGCCACCGGACGGCCTTTCAGCAATCAGCCCCAGCATTTT.

The CDR3 DNA reads TGTGCCAGCTCACCCGGACAGGGGGAGGACTATGGCTACACCTTC. Amino acids: CASSPGQGEDYGYTF. The chain employs TRBV18 and TRBJ1-2; TRBD1 matches 10 bases. The CDR3 is 15 amino acids. After removal of 3 bases from V and 3 bases from J, the junction contained 4 bases not matched to a gene. Per germline, CDR1 KGHSH and CDR2 LQKENI.

This clone has just one count. This chain uses TRBV27 with TRBJ2-2; 9 bases line up with TRBD1. Trimming removed 6 bases from V and 2 bases from J; junction bases left unmatched: 7. The CDR3 contains 16 residues. Germline-derived CDR1 and CDR2 are MNHEY and SMNVEV (reference sequence). For the CDR3, the DNA is TGTGCCAGCAGGGACAGGGGACAAAGAAACACCGGGGAGCTGTTTTTT. Translating it yields CASRDRGQRNTGELFF.

This clone was seen a few times. The rearrangement joins TRBV5-4 to TRBJ2-2; the match to TRBD2 covers 7 bases. Per the germline V gene, CDR1 is SGHNT and CDR2 is YYREEE (reference sequence). This CDR3 comprises 16 residues. Trimming at V came to 0 bases and at J to 3 bases, leaving 5 bases not matched to a gene. The CDR3 loop is CASSLGPSGDTGELFF. The CDR3 region has the DNA TGTGCCAGCAGCTTGGGGCCCAGCGGGGACACCGGGGAGCTGTTTTTT. The whole variable domain, filled in from reference TRBV5-4 and TRBJ2-2, reads ETGVTQSPTHLIKTRGQQVTLRCSSQSGHNTVSWYQQALGQGPQFIFQYYREEENGRGNFPPRFSGLQFPNYSSELNVNALELDDSALYLCASSLGPSGDTGELFFGEGSRLTVL.

This clone was picked up a small number of times. The V call is TRBV18, the J call TRBJ1-1, with TRBD1 identical over 10 bases. V trimming: 1 base; J trimming: 10 bases; junction bases outside the gene matches: 6. There are 14 residues in the CDR3. Germline V gives CDR1 KGHSH, CDR2 LQKENI. CDR3 sequence reads: CASSPLGQGELAFF. The CDR3 DNA follows: TGTGCCAGCTCACCACTCGGACAGGGGGAATTAGCTTTCTTT. The whole variable domain, remainder taken from reference TRBV18 and TRBJ1-1, is NAGVMQNPRHLVRRRGQEARLRCSPMKGHSHVYWYRQLPEEGLKFMVYLQKENIIDESGMPKERFSAEFPKEGPSILRIQQVVRGDSAAYFCASSPLGQGELAFFGQGTRLTVV.

This rearrangement joins TRBV30 to TRBJ1-6; 10 bases match TRBD1. Per the germline V gene, CDR1 is GTSNPN and CDR2 is SVGIG (reference sequence). The CDR3 is 14 residues long. The V segment lost 3 bases and the J segment 10 bases; nucleotides outside the gene matches: 6. The CDR3 reads CAWSGDRGYSPLHF. DNA of the CDR3: TGTGCCTGGAGCGGGGACAGGGGCTACTCACCCCTCCACTTT.